The 8 T cell receptor beta chains presented below share a single source sample, sequenced in a study of blood T cells in healthy people across ages. Primers used in a second PCR of roughly 7 to 12 cycles were a sample-barcoded 5' primer and a J-beta primer mix. MiXCR, run by TCRdb on the 5' RACE reads, gives a single entry per CDR3 protein. This table has roughly 800,000 distinct CDR3 sequences, roughly 25% appearing once. These same records also appear under a second study, on T cells of mothers and their children.

The specimen sequenced was blood. The origin of the receptors is a boy aged 10-17 years in good health.

This clonotype appeared a few times. The rearrangement uses TRBV27 and TRBJ1-4, with 7 bases identical to TRBD1. CDR1 is MNHEY, CDR2 SMNVEV, per germline (reference sequence). Losses at the gene ends were 2 bases for V and 1 base for J; bases not matched to a gene: 10. The CDR3 contains 18 residues. The CDR3 spells CASSLPLAGGITNEKLFF. DNA for the CDR3: TGTGCCAGCAGTTTACCCCTGGCAGGGGGTATAACTAATGAAAAACTGTTTTTT.

The V call is TRBV7-9, the J call TRBJ2-4; weak D call: TRBD1 (5 bases). The length of the CDR3 is 13 residues. V dropped 2 bases and J dropped 5 bases, with 7 bases sitting between them. CDR1 SEHNR and CDR2 FQNEAQ come from the germline V gene (reference sequence). CDR3 residues: CASSLIRENIQYF. The CDR3 DNA follows: TGTGCCAGCAGCTTAATCAGGGAAAACATTCAGTACTTC.

In this sample, this clonotype turned up a few times. The chain has TRBV12-3 or TRBV12-4 and TRBJ1-4; D is ambiguous. V shed 9 bases and J shed 5 bases, with 19 bases lying between them. There are 15 residues in the CDR3. CDR3 sequence (DNA): TGTGCCAGTACTTCTGAAGGTCGTCGGAATGAAAAACTGTTTTTT. This translates into CASTSEGRRNEKLFF.

This clonotype has more than one count but fewer than ten. V usage is TRBV7-2 and J usage is TRBJ2-7; 11 positions match TRBD2. The length of the CDR3 is 16 residues. Trimming removed 4 bases from V and 6 bases from J; junction bases left unmatched: 11. Germline V gives CDR1 SGHTA, CDR2 FQGNSA. CDR3 amino acids: CASSSLISGRASEQYF. CDR3 DNA: TGTGCCAGCAGCTCCCTCATTAGCGGGAGGGCCTCCGAGCAGTACTTC.

J is TRBJ1-2 and V is TRBV29-1; D is perhaps TRBD1 (6 bases). V shed 7 bases and J shed 4 bases, with 16 bases lying between them. The CDR3 runs to 13 residues. Germline-derived CDR1 and CDR2 are SQVTM and ANQGSEA. The CDR3 protein is CSALELDSYGYTF. CDR3 DNA sequence: TGCAGCGCCTTAGAGCTGGACAGCTATGGCTACACCTTC.

The chain recombines TRBV2 with TRBJ1-1, with D perhaps matching TRBD1 (5 bases). Germline V gene lookup returns CDR1 SNHLY and CDR2 FYNNEI. Trimming stripped 6 bases from V and 3 bases from J, with 14 bases between. The CDR3 spans 14 residues. The CDR3 nucleotides read TGTGCCAGCAGCGAGGGGTCCTGGGACACTGAAGCTTTCTTT. Its translation: CASSEGSWDTEAFF.

The genes are TRBV25-1 and TRBJ2-5, with 7 positions matching TRBD1. There are 17 residues in the CDR3. In germline, CDR1 is MGHDK, CDR2 SYGVNS. V lost 3 bases, J lost 2 bases, and 12 bases stayed unmatched. The CDR3 bases are TGTGCCAGCAGTGAGGGGATCCGGGACAGCGAGCAAGAGACCCAGTACTTC. This sequence encodes CASSEGIRDSEQETQYF.

This chain connects TRBV7-9 to TRBJ2-6; D gene ambiguous. This CDR3 region has 14 residues. V dropped 7 bases and J dropped 0 bases, with 7 bases sitting between them. Germline V gives CDR1 SEHNR, CDR2 FQNEAQ (reference sequence). The CDR3 coding sequence is TGTGCCAGCAACCCAGCCTCTGGGGCCAACGTCCTGACTTTC. Residues: CASNPASGANVLTF.